This T cell receptor beta chain stems from a study of CDR3 diversity in severe acne. One entry per CDR3 protein, called by TCRdb with MiXCR from the PCR reads. The sample has more than 80,000 distinct CDR3 sequences, roughly 49% seen once; the top ten hold approximately 10%. The junction had 17 bases not matched to a gene; V was cut back by 7 bases and J by 0 bases. The CDR3 sequence is 19 residues long. Germline values: CDR1 MNHNY, CDR2 SVGAGI (reference sequence). This clonotype was counted once. The chain joins TRBV6-6 to TRBJ2-2, with 7 positions matching TRBD1. The specimen sequenced was blood. The TCR comes from a male donor with severe acne vulgaris. The chain's CDR3 is CASTRFRGRFPANTGELFF. The CDR3, as DNA: TGTGCCAGCACTAGATTTAGGGGGCGATTCCCCGCGAACACCGGGGAGCTGTTTTTT.